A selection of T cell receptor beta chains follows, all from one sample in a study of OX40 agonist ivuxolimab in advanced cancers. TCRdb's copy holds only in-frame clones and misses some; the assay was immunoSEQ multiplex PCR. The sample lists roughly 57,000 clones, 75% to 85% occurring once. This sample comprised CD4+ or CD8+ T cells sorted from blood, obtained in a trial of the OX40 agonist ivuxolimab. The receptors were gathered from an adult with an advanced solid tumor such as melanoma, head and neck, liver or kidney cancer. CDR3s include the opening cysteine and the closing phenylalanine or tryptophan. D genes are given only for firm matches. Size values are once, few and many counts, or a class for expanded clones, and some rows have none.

CASSEVRGGGYTF	TGTGCCAGCAGTGAAGTCAGGGGGGGCGGCTACACCTTC	TRBV6-1	TRBJ1-2	few	TRBD1
CASSYVWSGYTF	TGTGCCAGCAGCTACGTCTGGTCTGGCTACACCTTC	TRBV5-4	TRBJ1-2	.	.
CASSLGTGHSPLHF	TGTGCCAGCAGCTTAGGGACAGGGCATTCACCCCTCCACTTT	TRBV7-2	TRBJ1-6	.	TRBD1
CASRAGTHFYGYTF	TGTGCCAGCAGAGCCGGGACTCATTTCTATGGCTACACCTTC	TRBV6-5	TRBJ1-2	.	.
CASSLVANNEQFF	TGTGCCAGCAGCTTAGTGGCCAACAATGAGCAGTTCTTC	TRBV7-7	TRBJ2-1	.	.
CASSPIRLAGLYEQYF	TGTGCCAGCTCACCAATCAGACTAGCGGGACTATACGAGCAGTACTTC	TRBV18	TRBJ2-7	.	TRBD2
CASRNRDGTYNEQFF	TGTGCCAGTAGGAACCGGGACGGTACTTACAATGAGCAGTTCTTC	TRBV19	TRBJ2-1	.	.
CASIPPTGGNTEAFF	TGTGCCAGCATTCCACCGACAGGGGGCAACACTGAAGCTTTCTTT	TRBV6-1	TRBJ1-1	.	TRBD1
CASRFSTAGGGNEQFF	TGTGCCAGCAGATTTAGCACGGCGGGAGGAGGCAATGAGCAGTTCTTC	TRBV7-2	TRBJ2-1	.	TRBD2
CASSPPTGEETQYF	TGTGCCAGCTCACCACCGACAGGGGAAGAGACCCAGTACTTC	TRBV18	TRBJ2-5	.	TRBD1
CASSFQGIGGYTF	TGTGCCAGCAGCTTCCAGGGTATAGGTGGCTACACCTTC	TRBV5-6	TRBJ1-2	.	.
CASSYSLGYTYNEQFF	TGTGCCAGCAGTTACTCGTTGGGGTATACCTACAATGAGCAGTTCTTC	TRBV6-5	TRBJ2-1	.	.
CASSIMSGGGKGAQYF	TGTGCCAGTAGTATAATGTCGGGAGGTGGCAAAGGGGCGCAGTATTTT	TRBV19	TRBJ2-3	.	TRBD2
CASSVGADKNIQYF	TGTGCCAGCAGCGTAGGGGCGGATAAAAACATTCAGTACTTC	TRBV9	TRBJ2-4	.	.
CASRPFSGRWTDTQYF	TGTGCCAGCAGACCATTTAGCGGGAGATGGACAGATACGCAGTATTTT	TRBV27	TRBJ2-3	.	TRBD2
CASSPDGTLYEQYF	TGTGCCAGCAGCCCCGACGGGACCCTCTACGAGCAGTACTTC	TRBV7-6	TRBJ2-7	.	.
CASAPSTGVGYGYTF	TGTGCCAGCGCTCCCTCGACAGGGGTTGGGTATGGCTACACCTTC	TRBV2	TRBJ1-2	.	TRBD1
CASSYTDRGLRGYTF	TGTGCCAGCAGTTACACGGACAGGGGGCTACGTGGCTACACCTTC	TRBV6-6	TRBJ1-2	.	TRBD1
CASQERGRLETQYF	TGTGCCAGCCAAGAGCGGGGGAGATTGGAGACCCAGTACTTC	TRBV19	TRBJ2-5	.	TRBD2
CASSRPNPEGQPQHF	TGTGCCAGCAGCCGTCCAAACCCCGAGGGGCAGCCCCAGCATTTT	TRBV28	TRBJ1-5	few	.
CASSERRGVRSAEAFF	TGTGCCAGCAGTGAGAGAAGGGGGGTCAGGAGCGCTGAAGCTTTCTTT	TRBV2	TRBJ1-1	few	.
CASSSPRELFF	TGTGCCAGCAGCTCCCCGCGGGAGCTGTTTTTT	TRBV7-8	TRBJ2-2	.	.
CASSPTRTEAFF	TGTGCCAGCTCACCTACCAGGACTGAAGCTTTCTTT	TRBV18	TRBJ1-1	.	.
CASSYSSTSNQPQHF	TGTGCCAGCAGTTACTCGAGTACTAGCAATCAGCCCCAGCATTTT	TRBV6-5	TRBJ1-5	.	.
CSVTYSGQQFF	TGCAGCGTCACATACTCAGGGCAGCAGTTCTTC	TRBV29-1	TRBJ2-1	few	.
CASSLRTGPPGELFF	TGTGCCAGCAGCCTCCGGACAGGGCCCCCCGGGGAGCTGTTTTTT	TRBV4-2	TRBJ2-2	.	TRBD1
CASSQDGGQANTEAFF	TGCGCCAGCAGCCAAGACGGTGGACAGGCGAACACTGAAGCTTTCTTT	TRBV4-3	TRBJ1-1	few	TRBD1
CASSLSAPSGAGELFF	TGTGCCAGCAGTTTATCGGCACCTTCGGGCGCCGGGGAGCTGTTTTTT	TRBV27	TRBJ2-2	.	.
CAWSPHDRGFTEAFF	TGTGCCTGGAGTCCTCATGACAGGGGATTTACTGAAGCTTTCTTT	TRBV30	TRBJ1-1	few	TRBD1
CASSSTGGRLTTGELFF	TGTGCCAGCAGCTCGACAGGGGGACGACTTACTACCGGGGAGCTGTTTTTT	TRBV5-6	TRBJ2-2	.	TRBD1
CASSLTLTGNTIYF	TGTGCCAGCAGCCTGACATTGACTGGAAACACCATATATTTT	TRBV2	TRBJ1-3	few	.
CASTPSGRETQYF	TGTGCCAGCACCCCTAGCGGGCGAGAGACCCAGTACTTC	TRBV27	TRBJ2-5	.	TRBD2
CASSFGGTDTQYF	TGCGCCAGCAGCTTCGGAGGCACAGATACGCAGTATTTT	TRBV5-1	TRBJ2-3	few	.
CASSRQVNQPQHF	TGTGCCAGCAGCCGACAGGTCAATCAGCCCCAGCATTTT	TRBV6-5	TRBJ1-5	.	.
CASSTGLAGKADTQYF	TGTGCCAGCAGCACAGGACTAGCGGGAAAGGCAGATACGCAGTATTTT	TRBV7-2	TRBJ2-3	.	TRBD2
CASSSGRQDSGNTIYF	TGTGCCAGCAGCTCGGGTCGACAGGACTCTGGAAACACCATATATTTT	TRBV7-2	TRBJ1-3	.	.
CASSPTGQIYGYTF	TGTGCCAGCAGCCCGACGGGACAGATTTATGGCTACACCTTC	TRBV7-3	TRBJ1-2	few	TRBD1
CASSFRVNNSPLHF	TGTGCCAGCAGCTTCAGGGTTAATAATTCACCCCTCCACTTT	TRBV7-2	TRBJ1-6	few	.
CASRSRDRWTVRGFYNEQFF	TGTGCCAGCAGATCCCGGGACAGGTGGACGGTCCGGGGATTTTACAATGAGCAGTTCTTC	TRBV2	TRBJ2-1	.	TRBD1
CAWSVRRVRGWETQYF	TGTGCCTGGAGTGTACGTCGTGTCAGGGGATGGGAGACCCAGTACTTC	TRBV30	TRBJ2-5	.	.
CASSPDRGSNEQFF	TGTGCCAGCAGCCCGGACAGGGGTAGCAATGAGCAGTTCTTC	TRBV11-1	TRBJ2-1	.	TRBD1
CASSFQDRAYEQYF	TGCGCCAGCAGCTTCCAGGACAGAGCCTACGAGCAGTACTTC	TRBV5-1	TRBJ2-7	.	.
CASRSGRTDTQYF	TGTGCCAGCAGGTCAGGACGAACAGATACGCAGTATTTT	TRBV2	TRBJ2-3	.	.
CASSETSGSYEQYF	TGTGCCAGCAGTGAAACTAGCGGATCCTACGAGCAGTACTTC	TRBV2	TRBJ2-7	.	TRBD2
CASSYQVSGANVLTF	TGTGCCAGCAGTTATCAGGTATCTGGGGCCAACGTCCTGACTTTC	TRBV6-5	TRBJ2-6	.	.
CASKSSLGAQETQYF	TGTGCCAGCAAAAGCAGTCTTGGGGCACAAGAGACCCAGTACTTC	TRBV6-5	TRBJ2-5	.	.
CASSESVTTQYF	TGTGCCAGCAGTGAATCCGTAACTACGCAGTATTTT	TRBV6-5	TRBJ2-3	.	.
CASSPGGGTEETQYF	TGCGCCAGCAGCCCCGGGGGGGGGACGGAAGAGACCCAGTACTTC	TRBV5-1	TRBJ2-5	.	TRBD2
CASSLDREGYTF	TGTGCCAGCAGCCTCGACAGGGAGGGCTACACCTTC	TRBV7-2	TRBJ1-2	.	TRBD1
CASSQVVSGEETQYF	TGTGCCAGCAGCCAAGTTGTCAGCGGGGAAGAGACCCAGTACTTC	TRBV14	TRBJ2-5	.	TRBD2
CASGLAGGKNIQYF	TGTGCCAGTGGACTAGCGGGAGGCAAAAACATTCAGTACTTC	TRBV19	TRBJ2-4	.	TRBD2